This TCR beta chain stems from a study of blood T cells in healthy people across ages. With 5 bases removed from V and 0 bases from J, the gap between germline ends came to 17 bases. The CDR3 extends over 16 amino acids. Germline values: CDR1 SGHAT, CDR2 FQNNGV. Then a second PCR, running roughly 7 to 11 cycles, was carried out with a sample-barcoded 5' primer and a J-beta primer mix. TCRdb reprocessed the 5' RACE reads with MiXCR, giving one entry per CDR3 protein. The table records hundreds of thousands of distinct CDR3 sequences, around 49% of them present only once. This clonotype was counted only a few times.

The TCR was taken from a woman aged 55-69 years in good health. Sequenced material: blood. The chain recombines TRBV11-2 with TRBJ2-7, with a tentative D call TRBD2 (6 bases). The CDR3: CASSRSISSDSYEQYF. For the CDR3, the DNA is TGTGCCAGCAGCCGCTCCATCTCTAGCGACTCCTACGAGCAGTACTTC.